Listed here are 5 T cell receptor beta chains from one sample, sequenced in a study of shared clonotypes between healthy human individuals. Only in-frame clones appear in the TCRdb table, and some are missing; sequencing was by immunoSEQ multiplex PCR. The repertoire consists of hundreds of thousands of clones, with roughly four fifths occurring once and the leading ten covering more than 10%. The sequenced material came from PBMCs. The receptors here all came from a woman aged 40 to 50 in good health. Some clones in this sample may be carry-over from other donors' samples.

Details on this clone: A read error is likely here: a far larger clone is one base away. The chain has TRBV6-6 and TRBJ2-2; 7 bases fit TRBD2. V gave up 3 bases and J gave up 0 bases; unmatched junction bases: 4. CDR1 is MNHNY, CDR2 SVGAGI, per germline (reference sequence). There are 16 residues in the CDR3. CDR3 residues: CASSYRTRTNTGELFF. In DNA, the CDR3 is TGTGCCAGCAGTTATAGGACTAGAACGAACACCGGGGAGCTGTTTTTT.

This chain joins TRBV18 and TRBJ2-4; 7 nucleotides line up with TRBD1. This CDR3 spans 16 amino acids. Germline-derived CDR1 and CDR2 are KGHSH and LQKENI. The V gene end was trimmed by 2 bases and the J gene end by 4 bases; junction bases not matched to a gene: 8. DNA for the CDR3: TGTGCCAGCTCACCAAATCGGGACAGTGCTAAAAACATTCAGTACTTC. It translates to CASSPNRDSAKNIQYF.

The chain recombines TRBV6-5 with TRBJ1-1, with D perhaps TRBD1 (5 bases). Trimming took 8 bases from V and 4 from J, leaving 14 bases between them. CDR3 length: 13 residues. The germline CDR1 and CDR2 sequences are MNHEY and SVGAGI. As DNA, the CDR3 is TGTGCCAGCCTAGGACACCCGAGCACTGAAGCTTTCTTT. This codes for CASLGHPSTEAFF.

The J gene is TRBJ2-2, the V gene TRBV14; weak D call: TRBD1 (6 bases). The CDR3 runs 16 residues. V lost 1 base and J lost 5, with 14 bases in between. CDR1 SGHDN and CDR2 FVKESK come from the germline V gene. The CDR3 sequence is CASSQGAGRGTGELFF. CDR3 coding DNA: TGTGCCAGCAGCCAAGGGGCAGGAAGGGGGACCGGGGAGCTGTTTTTT.

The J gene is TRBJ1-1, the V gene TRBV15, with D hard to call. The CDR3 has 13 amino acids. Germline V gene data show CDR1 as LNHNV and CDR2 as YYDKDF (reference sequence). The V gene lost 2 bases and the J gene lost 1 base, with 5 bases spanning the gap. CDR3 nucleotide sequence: TGTGCCACCAGCAGACTACAGAACACTGAAGCTTTCTTT. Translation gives CATSRLQNTEAFF.